The 10 T cell receptor beta chains below all came from one sample that was sequenced in a study of shared clonotypes between healthy human individuals (dated by TCRdb to 2018 to 2020). The library was made by the immunoSEQ multiplex PCR assay. TCRdb took over this immuneACCESS table, retaining in-frame rearrangements with V and J assigned. Such tables are incomplete; in checked studies, under half of the missing clones stem from an unresolved V gene, and the remainder is unexplained. The table for this sample lists 900,000 to 1,200,000 clones; around 78% of them were counted only once. The ten largest clones capture 0.6% to 0.7% of the sample. The sample consisted of memory CD4+ T cells from PBMCs. The cell subset or site label, as the study defines it: CD45RA-negative fraction. These TCRs come from a man aged 18 to 29 in good health. Some clones in this sample may be carry-over from other donors' samples.

The gene calls are TRBV5-8 and TRBJ2-5; 7 positions match TRBD1. Germline loops: CDR1 SGHTS, CDR2 YDEGEE. CDR3 length: 15 amino acids. V lost 1 base to trimming and J lost 5 bases; unmatched junction nucleotides: 8. In DNA form, the CDR3 reads TGTGCCAGCAGCTTGTCTGGACAGGAGGAGGAGACCCAGTACTTC. This encodes CASSLSGQEEETQYF.

This chain uses TRBV9 with TRBJ2-1, with D perhaps TRBD2 (6 bases). V was trimmed by 0 bases and J by 2 bases, leaving 12 bases between them. CDR1 and CDR2 from the germline V gene are SGDLS and YYNGEE. The CDR3 extends over 16 amino acids. The CDR3 nucleotides read TGTGCCAGCAGCGTAGGAGGGACTTCCACCTACAATGAGCAGTTCTTC. Protein product: CASSVGGTSTYNEQFF.

A single count supports this clone. The V gene is TRBV28, the J gene TRBJ2-5, with 8 bases matching TRBD1. This CDR3 comprises 15 residues. Germline loops: CDR1 MDHEN, CDR2 SYDVKM. V was pared by 6 bases and J by 6 bases, with 12 bases of the junction left unmatched. The CDR3, as DNA: TGTGCCAGCAGGGAAACAGGGGGAGGTTCACAGACCCAGTACTTC. It is translated as CASRETGGGSQTQYF. The whole variable domain, filled in from reference TRBV28 and TRBJ2-5, reads DVKVTQSSRYLVKRTGEKVFLECVQDMDHENMFWYRQDPGLGLRLIYFSYDVKMKEKGDIPEGYSVSREKKERFSLILESASTNQTSMYLCASRETGGGSQTQYFGPGTRLLVL.

This chain links TRBV2 with TRBJ2-3; a weak D match, TRBD2 (6 bases). Germline V lookup: CDR1 SNHLY, CDR2 FYNNEI. V shed 6 bases and J shed 0 bases, with 10 bases lying between them. There are 14 residues in the CDR3. The chain's CDR3 is CASRAGTSTDTQYF. As DNA, the CDR3 is TGTGCCAGCAGAGCGGGTACTAGCACAGATACGCAGTATTTT.

The chain recombines TRBV6-1 with TRBJ1-4; 7 bases agree with TRBD1. CDR3 length equals 17 residues. Trimming took 2 bases from V and 2 from J; bases not matched to a gene: 8. Germline CDR1 MNHNS, CDR2 SASEGT. The CDR3 reads CASSERGWGQTNEKLFF. DNA of the CDR3: TGTGCCAGCAGTGAACGGGGGTGGGGACAGACTAATGAAAAACTGTTTTTT.

The V and J genes are TRBV2 and TRBJ2-1; D possibly uses TRBD1 or TRBD2 (5 bases each). V gave up 7 bases and J gave up 8 bases, with 18 bases separating them. CDR1 is SNHLY, CDR2 FYNNEI, per germline. This CDR3 is built from 14 residues. The CDR3 loop is CASKRWGSRDEQFF. The CDR3 DNA follows: TGTGCCAGCAAGCGGTGGGGTAGCAGGGATGAGCAGTTCTTC.

The chain recombines TRBV6-5 with TRBJ2-7; 7 bases map to TRBD2. The CDR3 has 15 amino acids. Per the germline V gene, CDR1 is MNHEY and CDR2 is SVGAGI. After removal of 6 bases from V and 7 bases from J, the junction contained 15 bases not matched to a gene. CDR3 amino acids: CASSGGLGRLAEQYF. CDR3 coding DNA: TGTGCCAGCAGCGGAGGACTAGGTAGGCTCGCGGAGCAGTACTTC.

V gene TRBV28 combines with J gene TRBJ2-3; D remains ambiguous. The germline gives CDR1 MDHEN, CDR2 SYDVKM. This CDR3 is built from 12 residues. Between the trimmed V and J ends, which lost 2 bases and 5 bases, there was a span of 5 bases. CDR3 nucleotides: TGTGCCAGCAGTTTAAGTCGAGATACGCAGTATTTT. This codes for CASSLSRDTQYF.

This chain connects TRBV6-1 to TRBJ1-5; D gene unclear. The CDR3 has 15 residues. Germline V lookup: CDR1 MNHNS, CDR2 SASEGT. With 8 bases removed from V and 2 bases from J, the gap between germline ends came to 16 bases. The DNA for the CDR3 is TGTGCCAGCCGGTTGGGGATTACGGGCAATCAGCCCCAGCATTTT. Its translation is CASRLGITGNQPQHF.

V gene TRBV29-1 combines with J gene TRBJ1-4; D might be TRBD1 (5 bases). Trimming cost V 2 bases and J 4 bases, with 11 bases left between them. This CDR3 has 14 residues. From germline, CDR1 is SQVTM and CDR2 ANQGSEA. CDR3 bases: TGCAGCGTTGAAAGTGCGACAGATAATGAAAAACTGTTTTTT. This translates into CSVESATDNEKLFF.